This TCR beta chain came from a study of CD8 T cells in ankylosing spondylitis (dated 2017 in TCRdb). Study-level background: The study set out to find disease-linked TCR variants by profiling T cell receptor beta repertoires in ankylosing spondylitis patients and healthy donors. The full study cohort was made up of 25 ankylosing spondylitis patients and 108 healthy donors. Peripheral blood was sampled, and synovial fluid was additionally collected from ankylosing spondylitis patients. Broad study findings and their caveats: A CD8+ phenotype was shown by the disease-linked clones, which were found at relatively low frequencies in peripheral blood. Some of the motif variants had been reported before in the synovial fluid and blood of reactive arthritis patients, a finding that suggests common disease-initiation mechanisms. According to the report, matched synovial fluid samples from ankylosing spondylitis patients were significantly enriched for the disease-linked clones. Blood from ankylosing spondylitis patients appeared to be characterized by a TCR beta motif made up of fewer than ten highly homologous amino acid variants.

According to the germline V gene, CDR1 reads MGHRA and CDR2 reads YSYEKL. The junction shows trimming of 4 bases on V and 4 bases on J, and the gene matches do not reach 6 bases of it. From the cysteine through the phenylalanine, the CDR3 covers 14 amino acids. Only the CDR3 DNA is retained, 42 bases long and in frame from the first base. The data were produced on an Illumina HiSeq 2500. TCR beta libraries were prepared by quantitative 5'-RACE with molecular barcodes. In the authors' own workflow: A new computational method, built on a probabilistic model of VDJ rearrangement, was used to identify disease-linked TCR variants. In-frame beta chains were kept once TCRdb had trimmed the public reads at Q25 with fastp and called clones with MiXCR. Rows merge per CDR3 protein into single entries with the most common DNA and genes. TCRdb's processing, not the study's, gives the V and J calls here. Present in this sample are 100,000 to 150,000 distinct CDR3 sequences, approximately 17% of which were seen just once. The ten largest make up about 30% of the sample.

For this clonotype: The target of this receptor is not known. Within one base of it there is no much larger clone, and no base qualities were kept.

Recombination linked TRBV4-1 to TRBJ2-7; TRBD2 aligns with 8 central bases. The receptor was derived from a male donor with ankylosing spondylitis. The sequencing sample was made of blood, either unsorted or a sorted T cell fraction (not recorded which). The CDR3 is CASSRTSGEYEQYF. The nucleotide sequence reads as follows: TGCGCCAGCAGCCGTACTAGCGGAGAATACGAGCAGTACTTC.